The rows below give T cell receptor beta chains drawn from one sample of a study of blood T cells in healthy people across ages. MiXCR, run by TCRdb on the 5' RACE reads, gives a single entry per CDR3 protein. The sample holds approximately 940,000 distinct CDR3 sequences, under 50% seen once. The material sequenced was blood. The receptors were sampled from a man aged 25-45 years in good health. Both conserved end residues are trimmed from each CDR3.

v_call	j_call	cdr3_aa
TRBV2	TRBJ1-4	ASRRDSHPNEKLF
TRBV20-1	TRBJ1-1	SARKPTGNTEAF
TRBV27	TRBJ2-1	AKNAGTTDNEQF
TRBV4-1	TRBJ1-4	ASSQGWGNVEKLF
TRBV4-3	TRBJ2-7	ASSLGLAGSAYEQY
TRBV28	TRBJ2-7	ASRVAGLGYEQY
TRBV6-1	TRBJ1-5	ASSPNPGQGNQPQH
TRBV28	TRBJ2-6	ASSLKTGAAGANVLT
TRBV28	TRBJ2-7	ASTVQGGAVEQY
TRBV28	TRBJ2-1	ASSSGQGGVEGRNEQF
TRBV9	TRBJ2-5	ASSGKRSVKDRGGVETQY
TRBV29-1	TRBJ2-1	SVEDPGVFSYNEQF
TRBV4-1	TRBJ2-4	ASSPSREWEMIGDIQY
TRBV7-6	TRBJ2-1	ASSLGTEITGQF
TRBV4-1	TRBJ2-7	ASSQPGQGAGGYEQY
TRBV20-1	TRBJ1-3	SASPGQARNTIY
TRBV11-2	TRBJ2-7	ASSPMSKGSYEQY
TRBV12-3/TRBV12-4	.	ASSLGFGYSPGQGGTIQY